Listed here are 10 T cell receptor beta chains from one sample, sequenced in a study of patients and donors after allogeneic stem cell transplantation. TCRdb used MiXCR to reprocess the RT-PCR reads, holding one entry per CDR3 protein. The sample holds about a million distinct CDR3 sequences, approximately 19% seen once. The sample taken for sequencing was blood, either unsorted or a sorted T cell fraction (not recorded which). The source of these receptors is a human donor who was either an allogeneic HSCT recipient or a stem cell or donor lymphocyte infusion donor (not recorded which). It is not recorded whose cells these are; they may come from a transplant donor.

DNA for the CDR3: TGTGCCAGCAGCTTAGGCGATGAGCGGGGGGGCAGAAAAGATACGCAGTATTTT. This encodes CASSLGDERGGRKDTQYF. The chain carries TRBV13 and TRBJ2-3; 10 bases line up with TRBD2. The V and J ends lost 0 bases and 5 bases, in that order; junction bases with no gene match: 11. Germline V gives CDR1 PRHDT, CDR2 FYEKMQ (reference sequence). The CDR3 covers 18 residues.

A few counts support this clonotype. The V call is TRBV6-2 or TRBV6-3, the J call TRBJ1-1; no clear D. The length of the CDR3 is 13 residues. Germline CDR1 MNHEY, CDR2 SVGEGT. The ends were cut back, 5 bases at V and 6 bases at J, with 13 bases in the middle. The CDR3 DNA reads TGTGCCAGCAGTACCCGGGTTCGCTCTGAAGCTTTCTTT. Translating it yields CASSTRVRSEAFF.

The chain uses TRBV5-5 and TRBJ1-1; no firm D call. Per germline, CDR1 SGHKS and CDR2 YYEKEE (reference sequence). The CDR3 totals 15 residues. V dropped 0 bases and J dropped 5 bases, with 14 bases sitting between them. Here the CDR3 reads CASSLEGLGRTEAFF. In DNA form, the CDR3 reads TGTGCCAGCAGCTTGGAAGGCCTTGGGAGGACTGAAGCTTTCTTT.

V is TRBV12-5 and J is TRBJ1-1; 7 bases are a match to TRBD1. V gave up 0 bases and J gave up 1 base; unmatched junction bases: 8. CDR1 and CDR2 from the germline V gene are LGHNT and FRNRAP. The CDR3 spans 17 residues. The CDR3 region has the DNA TGTGCTAGTGGTTTGGTCTTGGGGCCAGGGGGGAACACTGAAGCTTTCTTT. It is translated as CASGLVLGPGGNTEAFF.

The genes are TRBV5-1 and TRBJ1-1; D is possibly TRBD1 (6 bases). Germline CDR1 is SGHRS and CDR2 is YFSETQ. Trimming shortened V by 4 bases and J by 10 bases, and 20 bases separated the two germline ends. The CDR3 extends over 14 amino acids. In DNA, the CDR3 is TGCGCCAGCAGCCACCTCAGAGGGGGTGATGGAGCTTTCTTT. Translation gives CASSHLRGGDGAFF.

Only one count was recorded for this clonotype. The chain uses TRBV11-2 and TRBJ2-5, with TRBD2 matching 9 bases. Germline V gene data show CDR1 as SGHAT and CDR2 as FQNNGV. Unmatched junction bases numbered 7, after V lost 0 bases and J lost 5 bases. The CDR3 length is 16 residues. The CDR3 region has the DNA TGTGCCAGCAGCTTAGATCGAAGCGGGGGGTGGGAGACCCAGTACTTC. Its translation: CASSLDRSGGWETQYF.

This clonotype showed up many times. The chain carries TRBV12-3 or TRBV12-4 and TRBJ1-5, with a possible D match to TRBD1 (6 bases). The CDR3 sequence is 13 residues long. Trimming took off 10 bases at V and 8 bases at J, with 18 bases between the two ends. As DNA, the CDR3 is TGTGCCACCAGCGACAGGCTGATTGAGCCCCAGCATTTT. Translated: CATSDRLIEPQHF.

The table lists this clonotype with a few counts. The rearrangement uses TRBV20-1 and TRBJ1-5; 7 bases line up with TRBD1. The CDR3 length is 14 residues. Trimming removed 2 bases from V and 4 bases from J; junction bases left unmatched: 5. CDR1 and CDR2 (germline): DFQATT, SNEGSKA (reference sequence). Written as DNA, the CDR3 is TGCAGTGCTAGAAGGGACAGAACTAATCAGCCCCAGCATTTT. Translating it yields CSARRDRTNQPQHF.

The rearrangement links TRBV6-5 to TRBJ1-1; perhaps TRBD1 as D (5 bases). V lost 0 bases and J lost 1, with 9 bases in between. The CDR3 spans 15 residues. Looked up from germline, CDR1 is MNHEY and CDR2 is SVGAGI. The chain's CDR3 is CASSYSAGRNTEAFF. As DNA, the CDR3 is TGTGCCAGCAGTTACTCGGCAGGGAGGAACACTGAAGCTTTCTTT.

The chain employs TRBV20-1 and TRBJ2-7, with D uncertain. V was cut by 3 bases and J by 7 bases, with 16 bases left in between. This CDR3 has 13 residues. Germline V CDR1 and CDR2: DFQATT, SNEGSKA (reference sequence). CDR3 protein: CSASADSTREQYF. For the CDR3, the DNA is TGCAGTGCTAGCGCCGACTCCACGCGGGAGCAGTACTTC.